What follows are 4 T cell receptor beta chains derived from one specimen sequenced in a study of beta chain features in type 1 diabetes. Study-wide results and caveats: People with Type 1 diabetes carried modestly yet significantly shorter TCRB CDR3s in all four CD4+ subsets.

These receptors lack a known antigen. Sequencing targeted expressed TCRB transcripts, as all isolated RNA had been reverse transcribed. Sequencing was performed with immunoSEQ multiplex PCR; in TCRdb, only in-frame clones are kept and a portion is missing. The sample records a few hundred thousand clones, approximately 16% being singletons. Sequencing was carried out using naive CD4+ T cells from blood. The receptors shown here come from a man aged 18 to 29 with type 1 diabetes.

The rearrangement uses TRBV7-6 and TRBJ2-3, with TRBD1 matching 7 bases. Looked up from germline, CDR1 is SGHVS and CDR2 is FNYEAQ. V dropped 5 bases and J dropped 6; count of bases not matched to a gene: 8. The CDR3 extends over 14 amino acids. The CDR3 nucleotides are TGTGCCAGCAGCCCGGGACAGTGGGGGGATACGCAGTATTTT. Its protein product is CASSPGQWGDTQYF.

This clone came up a few times. The chain couples TRBV9 to TRBJ2-1, with D possibly being TRBD2 (5 bases). Germline CDR1 SGDLS, CDR2 YYNGEE. Between the trimmed V and J ends, which lost 0 bases and 5 bases, there was a span of 9 bases. This CDR3 has 14 residues. The CDR3 nucleotides read TGTGCCAGCAGCGTAGGCCCAGCGGACAATGAGCAGTTCTTC. Protein: CASSVGPADNEQFF.

The V gene is TRBV18, the J gene TRBJ2-5, with a tentative D call TRBD2 (6 bases). The V end lost 4 bases, the J end lost 0 bases, and 9 bases lay between the germline ends. Germline V gives CDR1 KGHSH, CDR2 LQKENI. This CDR3 has 14 amino acids. Here the CDR3 DNA reads TGTGCCAGCTCACTAATAGCGGACCAAGAGACCCAGTACTTC. It is translated as CASSLIADQETQYF.

This sequence joins TRBV18 and TRBJ2-1; 8 bases agree with TRBD2. The CDR3 is 18 residues long. V dropped 2 bases and J dropped 8; count of bases not matched to a gene: 17. The germline CDR1 and CDR2 sequences are KGHSH and LQKENI. For the CDR3, the DNA is TGTGCCAGCTCACCATTCAGCCGCATTAGCGGGGTTTCGGATGAGCAGTTCTTC. Translation gives CASSPFSRISGVSDEQFF.